This TCR beta chain was sequenced for a study of radiotherapy plus CTLA-4 blockade in lung cancer. Study summary: Objective responses emerged in around 18% of patients, and 25% to 40% attained disease control.

Trimming took 4 bases from V and 0 from J; bases not matched to a gene: 2. There are 15 residues in the CDR3. The germline CDR1 and CDR2 sequences are SGHNT and YYREEE (reference sequence). Study results and limitations: Expansion in blood of tumor-derived TCR clones was seen after radiotherapy plus ipilimumab.

Clones were read by immunoSEQ multiplex PCR, and TCRdb kept only the in-frame ones, dropping some. The repertoire holds approximately 77,000 clones, about four fifths seen once, with over 20% in the top ten. As concerns this clone: Its matching antigen is unknown.

The chain joins TRBV5-4 to TRBJ1-4; TRBD1 agrees at 8 bases. This clonotype originated in a human donor with non-small cell lung cancer whose response to radiotherapy plus ipilimumab could not be evaluated. Some clones in this sample may be carry-over from other donors' samples. The source was peripheral blood, collected from a patient treated with radiotherapy plus ipilimumab. The CDR3 DNA follows: TGTGCCAGCAGCCCACAGGGGGCAACTAATGAAAAACTGTTTTTT. Its translation is CASSPQGATNEKLFF.